This T cell receptor (beta chain) came from a study of blood T cell repertoires in COVID-19. Study summary: The cDNA or gDNA used as material had been derived from T cells, B-cell-depleted T cells, or PBMCs.

With 6 bases removed from V and 3 bases from J, the gap between germline ends came to 15 bases. The CDR3 sequence is 14 residues long. Germline values: CDR1 MNHEY, CDR2 SMNVEV (reference sequence). In the study's own analysis: It was from reference gene primer amplification that nucleated cell counts were estimated. The data were produced by immunoSEQ multiplex PCR, yet TCRdb's version contains in-frame clones alone and is incomplete. V and J calls and clone size are given by that table; D and trimming were obtained from the DNA. The sample yields under 350,000 clones, roughly 85% seen once. V and J are TRBV27 and TRBJ2-7, with a weak D call TRBD2 (5 bases). This receptor was taken from a human donor in a cohort sampled during active COVID-19. The sample taken for sequencing was peripheral blood. The CDR3 reads CASRREGTRYEQYF. CDR3 coding DNA: TGTGCCAGCAGGCGCGAGGGAACACGCTACGAGCAGTACTTC.